This TCR beta chain was observed in a study of T cell responses to AZD1222 COVID-19 vaccine. At the level of the study: Second-dose groups at about 4 or about 12 weeks were pooled. Regarding the study as a whole: Nearly half of unique spike-specific TCRs reportedly avoided B.1.351 and B.1.1.7 mutated regions. Baseline antibody screening turned up just a handful of seropositive AZD1222 recipients. With dominance at 160-218 and 743-854, vaccine-associated CD4 TCRs spanned spike.

Sequenced by immunoSEQ multiplex PCR; TCRdb stores in-frame clones only, minus some. In the table there are 75,000 to 100,000 clones, about 92% of which are singletons. This CDR3 comprises 14 residues. J was trimmed by 5 bases and V by 5 bases; bases with no gene match: 9. CDR1 GTSNPN and CDR2 SVGIG come from the germline V gene (reference sequence). Regarding this clone: What it binds is unknown.

V gene TRBV30 combines with J gene TRBJ2-7; TRBD2 aligns across 10 bases. Specimen: peripheral blood, collected on day 0 of AZD1222 vaccination. This receptor was taken from an adult in good health. This chain's CDR3 is CAWGKRGGRNEQYF. The CDR3 DNA reads as TGTGCCTGGGGAAAGCGGGGGGGCAGAAACGAGCAGTACTTC.